A selection of T cell receptor beta chains follows, all from one sample in a study of blood T cell dynamics during melanoma immunotherapy. Assay: immunoSEQ multiplex PCR; the TCRdb copy retains only in-frame clones and omits some. The sample records roughly 15,000 clones, over 75% being singletons. Sequenced material: blood, taken from a patient treated with checkpoint blockade. These receptors originate from a human donor with melanoma. Both conserved end residues are part of each CDR3. A D gene is named only where the DNA matches it firmly. The size of a clone is reported for some rows only, either as once, few or many, or as a class for expanded clones.

D gene,J gene,V gene,clone size,CDR3 protein,CDR3 DNA
TRBD1,TRBJ2-1,TRBV4-1,-,CASSQGNQGAYNEQFF,TGCGCCAGCAGCCAAGGGAACCAGGGGGCTTACAATGAGCAGTTCTTC
TRBD1,TRBJ2-2,TRBV9,-,CASSARTGLGELFF,TGTGCCAGCAGCGCAAGGACAGGGCTCGGGGAGCTGTTTTTT
-,TRBJ1-1,TRBV4-2,-,CASSQGRQDDVAFF,TGTGCCAGCAGCCAAGGGCGGCAGGACGACGTGGCTTTCTTT
-,TRBJ2-5,TRBV6-5,-,CASSYRDPDEETQYF,TGTGCCAGCAGTTACCGTGACCCGGACGAAGAGACCCAGTACTTC
-,TRBJ2-2,TRBV5-4,-,CASSRGQGGGELFF,TGTGCCAGCAGCCGGGGACAAGGAGGCGGGGAGCTGTTTTTT
TRBD2,TRBJ2-3,TRBV5-4,-,CASRRWTSGGASTDTQYF,TGTGCCAGCAGACGATGGACTAGCGGGGGAGCTAGCACAGATACGCAGTATTTT
TRBD1,TRBJ1-1,TRBV7-3,-,CASSQDRSGTEAFF,TGTGCCAGCAGCCAGGACAGGAGTGGCACTGAAGCTTTCTTT
-,TRBJ1-2,TRBV2,-,CASSDAAAYGYTF,TGTGCCAGCAGTGACGCAGCCGCCTATGGCTACACCTTC
-,TRBJ2-3,TRBV29-1,-,CSAAGVSTDTQYF,TGCAGCGCTGCGGGTGTGAGCACAGATACGCAGTATTTT
-,TRBJ1-5,TRBV9,-,CASSVGGGNQPQHF,TGTGCCAGCAGCGTAGGGGGGGGCAATCAGCCCCAGCATTTT
-,TRBJ2-1,TRBV27,-,CASSLSLVHEQFF,TGTGCCAGCAGTTTATCGCTGGTCCATGAGCAGTTCTTC
-,TRBJ2-1,TRBV9,-,CASSVDRRGSGQFF,TGTGCCAGCAGCGTAGATAGAAGGGGGTCGGGGCAGTTCTTC
-,TRBJ2-1,TRBV9,once,CASSAYGGALYEQFF,TGTGCCAGCAGCGCGTACGGAGGCGCCCTTTATGAGCAGTTCTTC
-,TRBJ2-5,TRBV5-4,-,CASSQPAGEAVTQYF,TGTGCCAGCAGCCAACCGGCAGGGGAGGCTGTGACCCAGTACTTC
-,TRBJ1-2,TRBV6-4,-,CASSDYPNYGYTF,TGTGCCAGCAGTGACTATCCTAACTATGGCTACACCTTC
TRBD2,TRBJ2-3,TRBV5-1,-,CASGTSGGSGDTQYF,TGCGCCAGCGGGACTAGCGGGGGTTCGGGAGATACGCAGTATTTT
TRBD2,TRBJ2-2,TRBV5-1,once,CASSLLTSGGKAGELFF,TGCGCCAGCAGCTTACTGACTAGCGGGGGAAAGGCCGGGGAGCTGTTTTTT
-,TRBJ1-6,TRBV18,few,CASSPLRGDPLHF,TGTGCCAGCTCACCTCTGCGGGGGGATCCCCTCCACTTT
-,TRBJ2-2,TRBV5-1,-,CASSPRGHSNTGELFF,TGCGCCAGCAGCCCCCGGGGGCACTCCAACACCGGGGAGCTGTTTTTT
TRBD2,TRBJ2-5,TRBV2,-,CASGTSGGAETQYF,TGTGCCAGCGGGACTAGCGGGGGGGCGGAGACCCAGTACTTC
-,TRBJ1-2,TRBV28,-,CASSLWAGPNYGYTF,TGTGCCAGCAGTTTATGGGCAGGGCCTAACTATGGCTACACCTTC
-,TRBJ2-7,TRBV6-6,-,CASTTRARGEQYF,TGTGCCAGCACTACCCGGGCGAGGGGGGAGCAGTACTTC
TRBD1,TRBJ1-4,TRBV7-9,-,CASSPGTGGEKLFF,TGTGCCAGCAGCCCCGGGACAGGCGGCGAAAAACTGTTTTTT
TRBD2,TRBJ2-7,TRBV14,-,CASSATSGFSYEQYF,TGTGCCAGCAGCGCGACTAGCGGGTTCTCCTACGAGCAGTACTTC
-,TRBJ2-1,TRBV11-3,-,CASSLGWRKGGSYNEQFF,TGTGCCAGCAGCTTAGGATGGCGTAAAGGGGGCTCCTACAATGAGCAGTTCTTC
-,TRBJ2-3,TRBV6-6,once,CASSYSGTSTDTQYF,TGTGCCAGCAGTTACTCCGGAACTAGCACAGATACGCAGTATTTT
-,TRBJ2-7,TRBV11-2,few,CASRLYEQYF,TGTGCCAGCAGACTGTACGAGCAGTACTTC
-,TRBJ2-1,TRBV19,-,CASSAAGLLSYNEQFF,TGTGCCAGTAGTGCCGCGGGGCTCCTCTCCTACAATGAGCAGTTCTTC
-,TRBJ1-2,TRBV7-2,-,CASSLVGGDYGYTF,TGTGCCAGCAGCTTAGTCGGAGGGGACTATGGCTACACCTTC
-,TRBJ1-6,TRBV2,-,CASSGGGVSSYNSPLHF,TGTGCCAGCAGTGGAGGAGGGGTAAGCTCCTATAATTCACCCCTCCACTTT
-,TRBJ1-6,TRBV2,-,CASRTRAGNSPLHF,TGTGCCAGCAGGACCAGGGCTGGTAATTCACCCCTCCACTTT